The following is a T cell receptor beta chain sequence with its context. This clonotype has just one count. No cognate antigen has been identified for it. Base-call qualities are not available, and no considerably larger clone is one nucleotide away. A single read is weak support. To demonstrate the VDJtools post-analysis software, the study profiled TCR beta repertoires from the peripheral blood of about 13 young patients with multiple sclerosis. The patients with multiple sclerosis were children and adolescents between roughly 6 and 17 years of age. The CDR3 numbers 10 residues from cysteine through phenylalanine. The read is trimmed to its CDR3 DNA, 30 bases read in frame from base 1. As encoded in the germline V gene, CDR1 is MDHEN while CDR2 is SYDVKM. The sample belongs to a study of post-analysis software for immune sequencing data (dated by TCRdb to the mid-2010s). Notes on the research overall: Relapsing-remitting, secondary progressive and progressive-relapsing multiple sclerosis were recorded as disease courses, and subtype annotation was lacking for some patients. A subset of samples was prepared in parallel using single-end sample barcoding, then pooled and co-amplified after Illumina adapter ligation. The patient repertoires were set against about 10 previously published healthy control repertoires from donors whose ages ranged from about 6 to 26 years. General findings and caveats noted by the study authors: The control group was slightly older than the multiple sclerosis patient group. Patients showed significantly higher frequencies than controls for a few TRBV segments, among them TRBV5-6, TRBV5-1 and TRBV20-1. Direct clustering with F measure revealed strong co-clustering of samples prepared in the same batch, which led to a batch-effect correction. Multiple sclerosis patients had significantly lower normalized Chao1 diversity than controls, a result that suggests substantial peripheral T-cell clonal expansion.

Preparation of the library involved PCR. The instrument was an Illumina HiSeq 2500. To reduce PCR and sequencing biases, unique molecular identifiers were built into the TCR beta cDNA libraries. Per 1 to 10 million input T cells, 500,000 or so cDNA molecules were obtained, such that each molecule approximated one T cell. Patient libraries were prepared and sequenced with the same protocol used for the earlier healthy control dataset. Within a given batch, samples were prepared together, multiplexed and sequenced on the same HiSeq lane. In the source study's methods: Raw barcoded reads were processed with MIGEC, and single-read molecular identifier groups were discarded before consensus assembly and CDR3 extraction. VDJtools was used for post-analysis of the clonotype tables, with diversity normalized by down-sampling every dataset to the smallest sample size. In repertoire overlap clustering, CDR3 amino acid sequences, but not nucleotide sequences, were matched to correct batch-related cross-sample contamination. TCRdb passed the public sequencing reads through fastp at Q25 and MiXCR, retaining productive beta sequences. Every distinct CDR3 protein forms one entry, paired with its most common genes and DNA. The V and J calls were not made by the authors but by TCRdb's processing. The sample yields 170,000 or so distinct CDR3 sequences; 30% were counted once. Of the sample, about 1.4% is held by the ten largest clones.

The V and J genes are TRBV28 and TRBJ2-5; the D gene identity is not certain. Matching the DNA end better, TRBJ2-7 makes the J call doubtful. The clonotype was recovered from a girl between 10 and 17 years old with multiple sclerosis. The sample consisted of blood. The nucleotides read TGTGCCAGCGGAATCTACGAGCAGTACTTC. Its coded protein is CASGIYEQYF.